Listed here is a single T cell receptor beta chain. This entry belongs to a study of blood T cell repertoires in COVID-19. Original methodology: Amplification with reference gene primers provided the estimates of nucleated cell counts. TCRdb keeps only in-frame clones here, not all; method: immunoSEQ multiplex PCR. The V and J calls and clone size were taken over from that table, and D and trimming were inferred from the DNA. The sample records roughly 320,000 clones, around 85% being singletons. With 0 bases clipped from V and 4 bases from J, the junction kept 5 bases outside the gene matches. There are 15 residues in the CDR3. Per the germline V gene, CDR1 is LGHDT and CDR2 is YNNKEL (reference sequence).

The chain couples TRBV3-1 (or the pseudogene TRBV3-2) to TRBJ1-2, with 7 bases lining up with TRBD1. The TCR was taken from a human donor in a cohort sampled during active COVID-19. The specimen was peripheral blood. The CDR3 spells CASSQDGGQIYGYTF. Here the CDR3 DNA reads TGTGCCAGCAGCCAAGATGGGGGACAGATCTATGGCTACACCTTC.